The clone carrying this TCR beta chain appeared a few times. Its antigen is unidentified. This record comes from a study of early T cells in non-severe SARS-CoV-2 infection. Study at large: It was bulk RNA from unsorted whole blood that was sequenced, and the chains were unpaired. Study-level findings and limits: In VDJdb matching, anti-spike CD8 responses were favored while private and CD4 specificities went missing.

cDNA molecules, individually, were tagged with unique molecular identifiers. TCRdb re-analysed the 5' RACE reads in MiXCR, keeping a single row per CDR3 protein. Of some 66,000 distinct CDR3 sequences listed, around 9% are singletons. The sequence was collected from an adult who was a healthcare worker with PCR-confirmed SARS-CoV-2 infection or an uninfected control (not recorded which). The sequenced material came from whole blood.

CDR3 region: CASSLNRGDNEQFF. The CDR3 region has the DNA TGTGCCAGCAGCTTAAACCGAGGGGACAATGAGCAGTTCTTC. V gene TRBV7-3 combines with J gene TRBJ2-1; D is possibly TRBD1 or TRBD2 (5 bases each). Germline CDR1 SGHTA, CDR2 FQGTGA. V lost 1 base and J 5 bases, leaving 9 bases between the germline ends. This CDR3 spans 14 amino acids.